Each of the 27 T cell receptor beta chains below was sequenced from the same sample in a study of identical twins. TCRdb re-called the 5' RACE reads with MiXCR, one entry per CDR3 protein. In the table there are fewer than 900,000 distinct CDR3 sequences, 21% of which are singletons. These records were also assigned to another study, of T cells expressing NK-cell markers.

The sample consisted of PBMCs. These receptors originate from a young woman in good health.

CDR3 bases: TGTGCCAGCAGCCACGAGCGGGGGAACCAGTACTTC. This codes for CASSHERGNQYF. This chain uses TRBV3-1 with TRBJ2-5, with 8 nucleotides matching TRBD2. The germline V gene encodes CDR1 LGHDT and CDR2 YNNKEL (reference sequence). The CDR3 extends over 12 amino acids. V lost 3 bases to trimming and J lost 10 bases; unmatched junction nucleotides: 4.

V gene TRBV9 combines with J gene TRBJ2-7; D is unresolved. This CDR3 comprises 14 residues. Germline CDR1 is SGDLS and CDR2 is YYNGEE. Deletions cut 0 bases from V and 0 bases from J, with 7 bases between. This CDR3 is CASSVDLVSYEQYF. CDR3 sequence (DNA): TGTGCCAGCAGCGTAGATCTAGTCTCCTACGAGCAGTACTTC.

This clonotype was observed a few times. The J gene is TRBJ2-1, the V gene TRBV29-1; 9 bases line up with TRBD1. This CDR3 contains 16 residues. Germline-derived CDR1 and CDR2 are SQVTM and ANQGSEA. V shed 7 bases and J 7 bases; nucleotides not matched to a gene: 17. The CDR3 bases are TGCAGCGCCGCTCGGACAGGGGACGCAAAGGGGAATGAGCAGTTCTTC. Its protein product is CSAARTGDAKGNEQFF.

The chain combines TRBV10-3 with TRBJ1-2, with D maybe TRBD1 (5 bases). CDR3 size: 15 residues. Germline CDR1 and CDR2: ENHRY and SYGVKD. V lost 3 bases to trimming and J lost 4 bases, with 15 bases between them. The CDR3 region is CAISDPRVPSYGYTF. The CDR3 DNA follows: TGTGCCATCAGTGACCCCAGGGTCCCTTCCTATGGCTACACCTTC.

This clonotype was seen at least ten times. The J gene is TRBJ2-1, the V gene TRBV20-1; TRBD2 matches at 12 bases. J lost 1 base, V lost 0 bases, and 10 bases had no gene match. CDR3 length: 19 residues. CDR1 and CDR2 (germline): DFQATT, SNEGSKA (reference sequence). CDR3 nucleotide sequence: TGCAGTGCTAGAGATCGTGAAGCTAGCGGGAGGGTATCCTACAATGAGCAGTTCTTC. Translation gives CSARDREASGRVSYNEQFF.

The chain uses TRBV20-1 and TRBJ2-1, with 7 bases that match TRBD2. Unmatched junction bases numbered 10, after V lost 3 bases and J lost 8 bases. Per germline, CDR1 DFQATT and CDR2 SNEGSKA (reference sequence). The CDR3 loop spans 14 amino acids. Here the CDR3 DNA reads TGCAGTGCTAGGGACTCGCCCAGCGGGGATGAGCAGTTCTTC. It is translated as CSARDSPSGDEQFF.

The CDR3, as DNA: TGTGCCAGCTCACCAATGATCAGGGACGAGCAGTACTTC. It translates to CASSPMIRDEQYF. The J gene is TRBJ2-7, the V gene TRBV18, with D possibly being TRBD1 (5 bases). V was cut by 2 bases and J by 5 bases, with 10 bases left in between. Germline V gives CDR1 KGHSH, CDR2 LQKENI. This CDR3 has 13 residues. Full variable domain (missing parts from reference TRBV18 and TRBJ2-7): NAGVMQNPRHLVRRRGQEARLRCSPMKGHSHVYWYRQLPEEGLKFMVYLQKENIIDESGMPKERFSAEFPKEGPSILRIQQVVRGDSAAYFCASSPMIRDEQYFGPGTRLTVT.

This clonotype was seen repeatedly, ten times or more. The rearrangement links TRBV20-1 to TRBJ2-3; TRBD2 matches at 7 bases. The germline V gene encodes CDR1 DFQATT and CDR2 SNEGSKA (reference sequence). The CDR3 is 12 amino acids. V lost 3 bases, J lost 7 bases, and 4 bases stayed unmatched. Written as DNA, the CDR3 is TGCAGTGCTAGCGGGGGGTTATATACGCAGTATTTT. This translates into CSASGGLYTQYF.

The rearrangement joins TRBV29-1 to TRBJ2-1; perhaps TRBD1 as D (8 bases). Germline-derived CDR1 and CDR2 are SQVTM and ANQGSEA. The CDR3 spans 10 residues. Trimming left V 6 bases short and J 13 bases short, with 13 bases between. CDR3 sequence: CSVTGEGQFF. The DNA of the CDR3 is TGCAGCGTGACAGGGGAGGGCCAGTTCTTC.

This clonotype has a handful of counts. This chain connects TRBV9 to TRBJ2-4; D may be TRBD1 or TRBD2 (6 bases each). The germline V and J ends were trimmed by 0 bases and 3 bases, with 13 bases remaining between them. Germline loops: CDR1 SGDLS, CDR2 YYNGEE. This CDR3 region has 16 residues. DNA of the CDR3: TGTGCCAGCAGCGTAGGACAGGTCGGGGGCAAAAACATTCAGTACTTC. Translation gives CASSVGQVGGKNIQYF.

For the CDR3, the DNA is TGTGCCAGGGGCCTTAGGGCAGGGTACGAGCAGTACTTC. Amino acids: CARGLRAGYEQYF. The chain is built from TRBV5-8 and TRBJ2-7; weak D call: TRBD1 (5 bases). V was shortened by 8 bases and J by 4 bases, with 16 bases between the two germline ends. Germline V gives CDR1 SGHTS, CDR2 YDEGEE. The CDR3 consists of 13 residues.

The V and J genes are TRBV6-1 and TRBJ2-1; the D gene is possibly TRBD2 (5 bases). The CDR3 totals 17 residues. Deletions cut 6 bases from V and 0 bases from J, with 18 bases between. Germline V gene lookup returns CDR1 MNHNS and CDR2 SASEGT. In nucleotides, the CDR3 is TGTGCCAGCAGCCGCTATTCGTTGGGGAGCTCCTACAATGAGCAGTTCTTC. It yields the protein CASSRYSLGSSYNEQFF.

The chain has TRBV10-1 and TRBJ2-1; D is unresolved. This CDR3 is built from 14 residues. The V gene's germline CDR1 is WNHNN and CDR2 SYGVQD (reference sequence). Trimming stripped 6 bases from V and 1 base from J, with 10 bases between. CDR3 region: CASRVPLSYNEQFF. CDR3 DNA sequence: TGCGCCAGCAGAGTTCCGCTTTCCTACAATGAGCAGTTCTTC.

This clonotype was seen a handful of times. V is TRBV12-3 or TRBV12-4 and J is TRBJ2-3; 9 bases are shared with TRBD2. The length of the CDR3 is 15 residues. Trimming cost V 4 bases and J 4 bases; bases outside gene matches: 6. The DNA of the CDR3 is TGTGCCAGCAGTTATTCGGGACTAGCATCAGATACGCAGTATTTT. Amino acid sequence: CASSYSGLASDTQYF.

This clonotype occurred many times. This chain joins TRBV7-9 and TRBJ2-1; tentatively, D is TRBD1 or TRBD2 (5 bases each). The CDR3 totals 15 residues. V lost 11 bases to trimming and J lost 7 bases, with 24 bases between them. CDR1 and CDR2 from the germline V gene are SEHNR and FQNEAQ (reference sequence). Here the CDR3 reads CAGLLGAGTGNEQFF. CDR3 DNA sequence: TGTGCCGGACTCCTAGGGGCAGGCACCGGTAATGAGCAGTTCTTC.

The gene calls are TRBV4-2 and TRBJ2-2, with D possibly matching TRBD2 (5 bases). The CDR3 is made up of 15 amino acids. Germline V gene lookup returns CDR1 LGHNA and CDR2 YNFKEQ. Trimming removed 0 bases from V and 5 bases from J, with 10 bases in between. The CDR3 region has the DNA TGTGCCAGCAGCCAAGAATTGAGGGTAACCGGGGAGCTGTTTTTT. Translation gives CASSQELRVTGELFF.

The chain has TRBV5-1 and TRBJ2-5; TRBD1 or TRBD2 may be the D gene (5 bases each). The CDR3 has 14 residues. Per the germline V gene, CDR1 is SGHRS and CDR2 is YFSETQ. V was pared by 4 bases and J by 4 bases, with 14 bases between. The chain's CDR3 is CASSTGQMGETQYF. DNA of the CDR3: TGCGCCAGCAGCACGGGGCAGATGGGAGAGACCCAGTACTTC.

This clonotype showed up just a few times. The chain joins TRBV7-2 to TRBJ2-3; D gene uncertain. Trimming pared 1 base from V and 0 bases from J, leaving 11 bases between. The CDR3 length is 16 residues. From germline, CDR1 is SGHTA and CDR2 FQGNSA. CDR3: CASSLGRGSSTDTQYF. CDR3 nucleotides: TGTGCCAGCAGCTTAGGGCGTGGGTCCAGCACAGATACGCAGTATTTT.

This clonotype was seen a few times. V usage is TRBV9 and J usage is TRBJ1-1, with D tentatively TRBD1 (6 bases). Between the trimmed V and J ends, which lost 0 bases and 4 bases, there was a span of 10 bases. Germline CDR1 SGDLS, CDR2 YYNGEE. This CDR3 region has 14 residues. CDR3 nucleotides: TGTGCCAGCAGCGTAGGGGGGCTTAGCACTGAAGCTTTCTTT. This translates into CASSVGGLSTEAFF. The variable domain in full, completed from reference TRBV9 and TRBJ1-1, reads DSGVTQTPKHLITATGQRVTLRCSPRSGDLSVYWYQQSLDQGLQFLIQYYNGEERAKGNILERFSAQQFPDLHSELNLSSLELGDSALYFCASSVGGLSTEAFFGQGTRLTVV.

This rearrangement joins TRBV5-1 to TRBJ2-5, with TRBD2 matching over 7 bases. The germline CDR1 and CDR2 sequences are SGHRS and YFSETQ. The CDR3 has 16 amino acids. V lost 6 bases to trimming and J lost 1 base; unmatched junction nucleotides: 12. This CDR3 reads CASNPLVAGVQETQYF. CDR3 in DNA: TGCGCCAGCAATCCCCTAGTGGCGGGGGTCCAAGAGACCCAGTACTTC.

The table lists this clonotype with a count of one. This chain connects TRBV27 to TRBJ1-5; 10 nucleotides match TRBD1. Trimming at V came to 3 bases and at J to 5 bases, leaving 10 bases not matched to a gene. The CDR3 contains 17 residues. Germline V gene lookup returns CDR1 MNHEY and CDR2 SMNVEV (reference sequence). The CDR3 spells CASSFPETGGPDQPQHF. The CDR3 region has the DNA TGTGCCAGCAGTTTCCCCGAGACAGGGGGCCCCGATCAGCCCCAGCATTTT.

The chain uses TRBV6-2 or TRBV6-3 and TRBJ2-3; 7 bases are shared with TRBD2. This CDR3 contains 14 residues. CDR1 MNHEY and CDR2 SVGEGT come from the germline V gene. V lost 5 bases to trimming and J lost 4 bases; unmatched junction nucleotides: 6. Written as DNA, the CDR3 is TGTGCCAGCAGTCAACTAGCGAACCCAGATACGCAGTATTTT. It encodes CASSQLANPDTQYF.

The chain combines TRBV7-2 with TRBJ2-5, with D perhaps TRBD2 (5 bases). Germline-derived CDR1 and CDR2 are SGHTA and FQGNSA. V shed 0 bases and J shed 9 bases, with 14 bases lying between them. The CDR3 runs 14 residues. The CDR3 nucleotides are TGTGCCAGCAGCTTAGCTTGGGATGGCGGGCCCCAGTACTTC. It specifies CASSLAWDGGPQYF.

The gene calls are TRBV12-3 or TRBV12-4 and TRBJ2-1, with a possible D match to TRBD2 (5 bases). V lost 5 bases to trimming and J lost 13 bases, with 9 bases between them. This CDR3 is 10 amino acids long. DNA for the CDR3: TGTGCCAGCAGTACGGACTCCCAGTTCTTC. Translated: CASSTDSQFF.

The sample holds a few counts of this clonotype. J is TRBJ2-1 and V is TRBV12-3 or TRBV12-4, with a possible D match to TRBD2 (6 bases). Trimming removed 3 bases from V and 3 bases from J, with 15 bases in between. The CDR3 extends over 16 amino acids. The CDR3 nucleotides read TGTGCCAGCAGTTTCATGGGGACTCGATACTACAATGAGCAGTTCTTC. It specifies CASSFMGTRYYNEQFF.

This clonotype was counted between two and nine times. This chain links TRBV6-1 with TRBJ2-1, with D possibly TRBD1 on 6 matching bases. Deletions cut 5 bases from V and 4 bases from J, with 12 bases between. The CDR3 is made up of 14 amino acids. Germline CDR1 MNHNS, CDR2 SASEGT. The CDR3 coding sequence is TGTGCCAGCAGTCGAGGACAGTTGTACAATGAGCAGTTCTTC. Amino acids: CASSRGQLYNEQFF.

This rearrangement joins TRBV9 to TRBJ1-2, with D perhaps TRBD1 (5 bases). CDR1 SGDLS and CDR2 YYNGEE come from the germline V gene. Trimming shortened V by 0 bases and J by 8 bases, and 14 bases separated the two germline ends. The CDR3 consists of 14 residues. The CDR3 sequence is CASSVETGLRGYTF. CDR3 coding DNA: TGTGCCAGCAGCGTAGAAACAGGCCTCAGGGGCTACACCTTC.